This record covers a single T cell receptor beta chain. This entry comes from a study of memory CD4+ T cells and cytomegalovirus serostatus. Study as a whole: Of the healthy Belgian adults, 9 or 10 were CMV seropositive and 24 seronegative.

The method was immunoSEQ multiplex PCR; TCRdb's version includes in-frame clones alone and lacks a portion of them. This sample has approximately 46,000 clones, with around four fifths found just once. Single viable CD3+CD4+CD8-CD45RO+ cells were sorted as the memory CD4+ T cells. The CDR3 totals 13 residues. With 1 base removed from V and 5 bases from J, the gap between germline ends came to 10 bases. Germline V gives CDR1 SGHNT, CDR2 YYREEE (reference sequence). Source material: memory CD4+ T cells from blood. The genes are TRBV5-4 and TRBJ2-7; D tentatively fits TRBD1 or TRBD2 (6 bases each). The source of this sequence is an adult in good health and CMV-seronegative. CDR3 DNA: TGTGCCAGCAGCTTGACAGGGACTCACGAGCAGTACTTC. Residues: CASSLTGTHEQYF.